This T cell receptor beta chain derives from a study of blood T cell repertoires in COVID-19. Study-wide context: T cells, B-cell-depleted T cells, or PBMCs supplied cDNA or gDNA.

This clone was seen once. V lost 1 base to trimming and J lost 9 bases; unmatched junction nucleotides: 6. Germline CDR1 is SEHNR and CDR2 is FQNEAQ (reference sequence). CDR3 length: 14 residues. Produced via immunoSEQ multiplex PCR; TCRdb's table is partial and in-frame only. The table lists about 28,000 clones, 84% of them singletons, with approximately 16% in the top ten. Specimen: peripheral blood. This clonotype was obtained from a man between 65 and 80 years old with active COVID-19. The V and J genes are TRBV7-9 and TRBJ2-1; 7 bases agree with TRBD2. CDR3 sequence: CASSLEAGVGEQFF. The CDR3 coding sequence is TGTGCCAGCAGCTTAGAGGCGGGGGTTGGTGAGCAGTTCTTC.